Included here is one T cell receptor beta chain sequence, with context. The sample is drawn from a study of blood T cell repertoires in COVID-19. Background on the study: COVID-19 samples collected from the United States, Italy and Spain covered acute and convalescent phases. Sample material is recorded as cDNA or gDNA derived from T cells, B-cell-depleted T cells, or PBMCs.

Some clones are missing from TCRdb's copy, which holds only in-frame ones; the method was immunoSEQ multiplex PCR. The sample lists under 250,000 clones; about four fifths were seen once. The CDR3 extends over 15 amino acids. The germline V gene has CDR1 SGHAT and CDR2 FQNNGV. Trimming cost V 5 bases and J 2 bases, with 10 bases left between them. This TCR came from a man aged 45-60 years with acute or convalescent COVID-19. V gene TRBV11-2 combines with J gene TRBJ2-6, with TRBD1 as a possible D gene (5 bases). Input material: peripheral blood. CDR3 nucleotides: TGTGCCAGCAGCGATGGACAACCTGGGGCCAACGTCCTGACTTTC. Amino acids: CASSDGQPGANVLTF.